One sample yielded the 16 T cell receptor beta chains listed below, sequenced in a study of blood T cells in healthy people across ages (dated by TCRdb to between 2015 and 2017). Libraries came from 5' RACE. Sequencing relied on an Illumina HiSeq 2500. The second PCR ran for about 6 to 11 cycles and used a J-beta primer mix along with a sample-barcoded 5' primer. TCRdb reran the public reads through fastp at Q25 and MiXCR, keeping productive beta chains. Identical CDR3 protein sequences are pooled into one entry, listed with their most common genes and DNA. The sample table lists some 640,000 distinct CDR3 sequences, roughly 30% of them with a count of one. The top ten clonotypes cover around a sixth of the sample. The sample taken for sequencing was blood. The source of these receptors is a woman aged 80 or over in good health.

This chain joins TRBV20-1 and TRBJ2-5, with D perhaps assigned TRBD1 or TRBD2 (6 bases each). The J call is in doubt because the DNA end fits TRBJ2-7 better. Germline V gene data show CDR1 as DFQATT and CDR2 as SNEGSKA (reference sequence). The CDR3 spans 15 residues. CDR3 coding DNA: TGCAGTGCAAGGGAGGACAGACAGTCACCCTACGAGCAGTACTTC. This translates into CSAREDRQSPYEQYF.

At least ten counts were recorded for this clonotype. The V call is TRBV20-1, the J call TRBJ1-1, with D perhaps matching TRBD1 (6 bases). This CDR3 has 16 amino acids. V was cut by 1 base and J by 0 bases, with 15 bases left in between. CDR1 is DFQATT and CDR2 is SNEGSKA in the germline V gene (reference sequence). The DNA for the CDR3 is TGCAGTGCTAGAGTGCCAGGGGCCTTATTGAACACTGAAGCTTTCTTT. As protein: CSARVPGALLNTEAFF.

Remarks on this clonotype: A single base separates this from a much larger clone, so it may be a read error. V usage is TRBV20-1 and J usage is TRBJ2-5, with TRBD2 identical over 9 bases. The J call is in doubt because the DNA end fits TRBJ2-7 better. In germline, CDR1 is DFQATT, CDR2 SNEGSKA (reference sequence). The CDR3 is made up of 16 amino acids. The CDR3 nucleotides read TGCAGTGCTTTTCAAGCGGGGGGTCGTTCCCTCCACGAGCAGTACTTC. Encoded protein: CSAFQAGGRSLHEQYF.

This clonotype was detected many times. The chain recombines TRBV7-9 with TRBJ1-2; no clear D gene. The germline CDR1 and CDR2 sequences are SEHNR and FQNEAQ (reference sequence). The CDR3 runs to 15 residues. V was clipped by 4 bases and J by 4 bases, with 16 bases between them. The CDR3 protein is CASSSPRARGYGYTF. For the CDR3, the DNA is TGTGCCAGCAGCTCGCCAAGGGCGCGTGGCTATGGCTACACCTTC.

Ten or more counts support this clonotype. The chain is built from TRBV11-1 and TRBJ2-1, with TRBD2 identical over 7 bases. This CDR3 is built from 14 residues. V lost 5 bases and J lost 6; bases outside the gene matches: 7. In germline, CDR1 is SGHAT, CDR2 FQDESV (reference sequence). The CDR3 reads CASSRGLGSNEQFF. The CDR3 DNA follows: TGTGCCAGCAGCCGCGGACTAGGGTCCAATGAGCAGTTCTTC.

This clonotype showed up many times. The V gene is TRBV24-1, the J gene TRBJ2-1, with D perhaps matching TRBD2 (5 bases). Germline CDR1 and CDR2: KGHDR and SFDVKD. The CDR3 runs to 16 residues. The V end was cut by 4 bases, the J end by 0 bases, with 12 bases between. The CDR3 here is CATSEADGPSYNEQFF. CDR3 coding DNA: TGTGCCACCAGTGAAGCGGACGGGCCCTCCTACAATGAGCAGTTCTTC.

The rearrangement uses TRBV12-3 or TRBV12-4 and TRBJ2-1; 9 nucleotides match TRBD2. After removal of 5 bases from V and 2 bases from J, the junction contained 7 bases not matched to a gene. CDR3 size: 16 residues. This chain's CDR3 is CASSRLAEKPYNEQFF. In nucleotides, the CDR3 is TGTGCCAGCAGTCGACTAGCGGAGAAACCCTACAATGAGCAGTTCTTC.

Note on this clonotype: This may arise from a read error, as a much more abundant clone is one base away. This chain links TRBV2 with TRBJ2-6; D is unresolved. Germline CDR1 SNHLY, CDR2 FYNNEI. The CDR3 extends over 16 amino acids. Here the CDR3 DNA reads TGTGTCAGCAGTGCAAGACGGACCTCTGGGGCCAACGTCCTGACTTTC. This translates into CVSSARRTSGANVLTF.

This clonotype was counted between two and nine times. This chain connects TRBV7-2 to TRBJ1-5; possible D gene TRBD1, 5 bases. Germline CDR1 is SGHTA and CDR2 is FQGNSA. CDR3 size: 15 residues. Trimming pared 5 bases from V and 5 bases from J, leaving 16 bases between. The CDR3 loop is CASSAGWGIDQPQHF. CDR3 DNA sequence: TGTGCCAGCAGCGCAGGGTGGGGAATAGATCAGCCCCAGCATTTT.

In this sample, this clonotype turned up many times. The chain employs TRBV6-1 and TRBJ2-7; D gene ambiguous. CDR3 length equals 16 residues. Germline values: CDR1 MNHNS, CDR2 SASEGT. Trimming shortened V by 0 bases and J by 2 bases, and 14 bases separated the two germline ends. CDR3 nucleotides: TGTGCCAGCAGTGAAGCGTTTTTAGACGGAACCTACGAGCAGTACTTC. Its protein is CASSEAFLDGTYEQYF.

This clonotype came up many times. The chain employs TRBV18 and TRBJ1-5, with 7 nucleotides matching TRBD1. Germline CDR1 KGHSH, CDR2 LQKENI. The junction had 3 bases not matched to a gene; V was cut back by 5 bases and J by 5 bases. The CDR3 runs 13 residues. CDR3 sequence (DNA): TGTGCCAGCTCAGAGGGGGCCGATCAGCCCCAGCATTTT. This sequence encodes CASSEGADQPQHF.

This clonotype turned up a few times. The chain couples TRBV20-1 to TRBJ2-3; D uncertain. Germline CDR1 and CDR2: DFQATT and SNEGSKA (reference sequence). V lost 5 bases, J lost 6 bases, and 12 bases lay in between. This CDR3 has 12 amino acids. CDR3 bases: TGCAGTGCTCTCCCAGACCCGGATACGCAGTATTTT. Encoded protein: CSALPDPDTQYF.

This chain links TRBV6-2 or TRBV6-3 with TRBJ1-4, with a possible D match to TRBD1 (5 bases). The CDR3 covers 14 residues. V dropped 8 bases and J dropped 5 bases, with 15 bases sitting between them. Germline assignment: CDR1 MNHEY and CDR2 SVGEGT. CDR3 loop: CASRDPGVNEKLFF. As DNA, the CDR3 is TGTGCCAGCCGAGACCCGGGGGTGAATGAAAAACTGTTTTTT.

This clonotype turned up a few times. A much bigger clone sits one base away, suggesting this may be a read error. CDR3 bases: TGTGCCACCAGCAGAGATCAGGGAGGTTACAATGAGCAGTACTTC. Translated, it gives CATSRDQGGYNEQYF. V is TRBV15 and J is TRBJ2-7; D is possibly TRBD2 (6 bases). The CDR3 runs to 15 residues. Germline V gene lookup returns CDR1 LNHNV and CDR2 YYDKDF (reference sequence). Trimming took 0 bases from V and 7 from J, leaving 16 bases between them.

Here the CDR3 reads CSAPMGRGGSYGYTF. CDR3 DNA sequence: TGCAGCGCCCCGATGGGCAGGGGTGGCTCCTATGGCTACACCTTC. The chain recombines TRBV29-1 with TRBJ1-2; weak D call: TRBD1 (6 bases). Trimming pared 7 bases from V and 4 bases from J, leaving 22 bases between. This CDR3 has 15 residues. Germline V gene lookup returns CDR1 SQVTM and CDR2 ANQGSEA.

This clonotype was observed at least ten times. The rearrangement uses TRBV5-1 and TRBJ2-5, with 10 bases lining up with TRBD2. CDR3 length equals 13 residues. Germline CDR1 is SGHRS and CDR2 is YFSETQ. The V segment lost 4 bases and the J segment 5 bases; nucleotides outside the gene matches: 2. CDR3 residues: CASSGTSVETQYF. For the CDR3, the DNA is TGCGCCAGCAGCGGGACTAGCGTGGAGACCCAGTACTTC.